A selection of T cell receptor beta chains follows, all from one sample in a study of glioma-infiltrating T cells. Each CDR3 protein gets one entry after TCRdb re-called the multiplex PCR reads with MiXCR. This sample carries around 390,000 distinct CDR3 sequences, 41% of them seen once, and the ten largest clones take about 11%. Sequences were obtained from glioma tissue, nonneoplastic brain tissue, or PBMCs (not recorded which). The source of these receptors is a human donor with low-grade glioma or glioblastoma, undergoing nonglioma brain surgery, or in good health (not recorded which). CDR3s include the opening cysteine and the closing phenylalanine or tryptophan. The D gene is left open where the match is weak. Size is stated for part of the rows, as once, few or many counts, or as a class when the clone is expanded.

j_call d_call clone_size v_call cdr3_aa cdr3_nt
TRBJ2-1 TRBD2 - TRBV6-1 CASSHSGTYNEQFF TGTGCCAGCAGTCATAGCGGGACTTACAATGAGCAGTTCTTC
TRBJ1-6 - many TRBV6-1 CASSFGGMLPSPLHF TGTGCCAGCAGTTTTGGCGGGATGCTCCCTTCACCCCTCCACTTT
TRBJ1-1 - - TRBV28 CASSFSGPEAFF TGTGCCAGCAGTTTCTCAGGGCCTGAAGCTTTCTTT
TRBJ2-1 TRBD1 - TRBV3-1 CASSPFDRDRGGNEQFF TGTGCCAGCAGCCCTTTCGACCGGGACAGGGGAGGAAATGAGCAGTTCTTC
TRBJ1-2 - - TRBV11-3 CASTPEGDPPRGYTF TGTGCCAGCACCCCTGAGGGGGATCCCCCCCGTGGCTACACCTTC
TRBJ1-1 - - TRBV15 CATSRDGRAGTEAFF TGTGCCACCAGCAGAGATGGGAGGGCCGGGACTGAAGCTTTCTTT
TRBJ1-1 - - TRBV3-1 CASSQDHTEALF TGTGCCAGCAGCCAAGACCACACTGAAGCTTTATTT
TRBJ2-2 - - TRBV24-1 CATRDTGELFF TGTGCCACTCGCGACACCGGGGAGCTGTTTTTT
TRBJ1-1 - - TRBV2 CAGSAPLEQGMFTEAFF TGTGCCGGCAGTGCCCCGCTGGAGCAGGGGATGTTCACTGAAGCTTTCTTT
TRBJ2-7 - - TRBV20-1 CSAARTVDSYEQYF TGCAGTGCCGCCAGGACAGTCGATTCCTACGAGCAGTACTTC
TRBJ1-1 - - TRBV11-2 CASSLDVGPDEAFF TGTGCCAGCAGCTTAGATGTGGGGCCCGATGAAGCTTTCTTT
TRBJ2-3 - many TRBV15 CATSRDSWELTDTQYF TGTGCCACCAGCAGAGATAGCTGGGAACTCACAGATACGCAGTATTTT